Included here is one TCR beta chain sequence, with context. Its antigen remains unknown. This specimen belongs to a study of cytotoxic CD8 clonotypes in ibrutinib-treated CLL. About the study: Across the patients, roughly 10 were relapsed/refractory, more than 14 treatment-naive and about 17 IGHV unmutated.

Germline CDR1 SNHLY, CDR2 FYNNEI. The CDR3 has 15 residues. V gave up 6 bases and J gave up 5 bases; unmatched junction bases: 8. The study's findings and limits: Private clonotypes, not public ones, expanded at ibrutinib response.

Repertoires were generated with immunoSEQ multiplex PCR, while TCRdb's copy carries only in-frame clones and drops some. The sample shows tens of thousands of clones, 79% of them seen only once. The rearrangement joins TRBV2 to TRBJ1-4; 8 nucleotides line up with TRBD1. The specimen comprised PBMCs, sampled after 12 months of ibrutinib treatment. This TCR derives from a human donor with chronic lymphocytic leukemia. The chain's CDR3 is CASSYDRGRNEKLFF. The CDR3 DNA reads as TGTGCCAGCAGCTACGACAGGGGCCGAAATGAAAAACTGTTTTTT.